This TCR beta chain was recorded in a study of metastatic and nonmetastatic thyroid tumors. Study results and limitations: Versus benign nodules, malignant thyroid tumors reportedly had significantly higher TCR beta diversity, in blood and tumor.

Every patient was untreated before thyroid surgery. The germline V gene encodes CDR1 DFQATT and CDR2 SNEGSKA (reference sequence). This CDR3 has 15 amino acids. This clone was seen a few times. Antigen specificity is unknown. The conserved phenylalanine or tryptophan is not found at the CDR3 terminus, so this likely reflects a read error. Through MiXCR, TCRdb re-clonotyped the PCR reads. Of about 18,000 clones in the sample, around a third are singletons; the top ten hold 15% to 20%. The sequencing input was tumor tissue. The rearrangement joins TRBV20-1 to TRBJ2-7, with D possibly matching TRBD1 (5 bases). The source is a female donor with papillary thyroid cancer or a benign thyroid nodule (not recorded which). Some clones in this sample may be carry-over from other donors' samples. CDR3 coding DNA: TGCGGTGCTAGAGATGAGGAAGGGGCCACATACGAGCAGTACCTC. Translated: CGARDEEGATYEQYL.